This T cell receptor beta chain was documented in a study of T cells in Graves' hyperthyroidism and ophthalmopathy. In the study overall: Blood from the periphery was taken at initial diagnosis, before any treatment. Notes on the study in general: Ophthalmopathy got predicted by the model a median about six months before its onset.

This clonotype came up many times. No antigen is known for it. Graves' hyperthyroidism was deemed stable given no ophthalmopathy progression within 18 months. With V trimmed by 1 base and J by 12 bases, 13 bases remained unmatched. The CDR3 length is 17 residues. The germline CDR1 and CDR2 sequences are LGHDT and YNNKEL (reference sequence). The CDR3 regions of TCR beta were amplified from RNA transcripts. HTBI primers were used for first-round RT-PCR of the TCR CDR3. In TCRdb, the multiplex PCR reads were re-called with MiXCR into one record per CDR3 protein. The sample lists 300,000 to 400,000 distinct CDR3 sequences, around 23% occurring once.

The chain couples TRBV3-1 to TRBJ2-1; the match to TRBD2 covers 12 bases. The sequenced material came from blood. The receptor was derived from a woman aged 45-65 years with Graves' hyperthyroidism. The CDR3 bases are TGTGCCAGCAGCCAAGGGGCTCGGGCTAGCGGGAGGGGGGGGCAGTTCTTC. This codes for CASSQGARASGRGGQFF.